This T cell receptor beta chain came from a study of immune characterization of retroperitoneal liposarcoma. TCRdb called the PCR reads again in MiXCR, with one record for every CDR3 protein. Of roughly 10,000 distinct CDR3 sequences listed, about a quarter are singletons. This CDR3 spans 12 amino acids. Trimming cost V 5 bases and J 3 bases, with 6 bases left between them. Germline assignment: CDR1 MNHNS and CDR2 SASEGT. There are a few counts of this clonotype. The receptor was isolated from a male donor with retroperitoneal liposarcoma. The sequenced sample consisted of tumor tissue. This sequence joins TRBV6-1 and TRBJ2-3; unclear D gene. The chain's CDR3 is CASSLRTDTQYF. The DNA for the CDR3 is TGTGCCAGCAGTCTACGGACAGATACGCAGTATTTT.